The clone carrying this T cell receptor beta chain was counted only a few times. Its antigen is unknown. The data stem from a study of CD8 T cells in ankylosing spondylitis. Each TCR beta library was made by quantitative 5'-RACE that incorporated molecular barcodes. TCRdb recomputed calls from the 5' RACE reads with MiXCR, one row per CDR3 protein. Among hundreds of thousands of distinct CDR3 sequences listed, roughly 26% were seen once. Study results and limitations: Reportedly, matched ankylosing spondylitis synovial fluid was significantly enriched for disease-linked clones. Earlier reports found some motif variants in synovial fluid and blood in reactive arthritis. There was a TCR beta motif, made of several highly homologous variants, that appeared characteristic of ankylosing spondylitis blood.

The V gene end was trimmed by 5 bases and the J gene end by 10 bases; junction bases not matched to a gene: 24. Germline loops: CDR1 MNHEY, CDR2 SVGEGT. This CDR3 contains 21 residues. This TCR was sampled from a male donor with ankylosing spondylitis. The sample comprised blood, either unsorted or a sorted T cell fraction (not recorded which). V is TRBV6-2 or TRBV6-3 and J is TRBJ2-1; 15 bases fit TRBD2. The CDR3 DNA sequence: TGTGCCAGCAGTCTGACGCCCGGGATTCGACCCGGACTAGCGGGAGGGCTCGAGCAGTTCTTC. Residues: CASSLTPGIRPGLAGGLEQFF.